These 6 T cell receptor beta chains share one sample of origin, sequenced in a study of blood T cells in healthy people across ages. Alongside a J-beta primer mix, a sample-barcoded 5' primer served in a second PCR lasting about 6 to 12 cycles. TCRdb itself ran the 5' RACE reads through MiXCR, one entry per CDR3 protein. The sample yields over 1,500,000 distinct CDR3 sequences, roughly two fifths seen once. Material for sequencing was blood. The receptors originated from a human donor in good health.

This clonotype has more than one count but fewer than ten. This sequence joins TRBV6-1 and TRBJ1-2, with D possibly TRBD1 on 5 matching bases. The V end was cut by 6 bases, the J end by 1 base, with 9 bases between. The CDR3 extends over 13 amino acids. Per the germline V gene, CDR1 is MNHNS and CDR2 is SASEGT. CDR3 nucleotide sequence: TGTGCCAGCAGGACAGATAATAACTATGGCTACACCTTC. Protein product: CASRTDNNYGYTF.

V and J are TRBV20-1 and TRBJ2-3; 11 nucleotides match TRBD2. The CDR3 has 15 residues. Trimming at V came to 5 bases and at J to 1 base, leaving 5 bases not matched to a gene. Germline values: CDR1 DFQATT, CDR2 SNEGSKA (reference sequence). CDR3 loop: CSAPDSGGGTDTQYF. The CDR3 DNA reads as TGCAGTGCTCCAGATAGCGGGGGGGGCACAGATACGCAGTATTTT.

This chain connects TRBV2 to TRBJ1-2; perhaps TRBD1 as D (6 bases). The CDR3 spans 13 residues. V dropped 2 bases and J dropped 5 bases, with 9 bases sitting between them. Germline V gives CDR1 SNHLY, CDR2 FYNNEI. The CDR3 sequence: CASSEYRVYGYTF. CDR3 nucleotide sequence: TGTGCCAGCAGTGAATACAGGGTGTATGGCTACACCTTC. Complete variable domain (other parts from reference TRBV2 and TRBJ1-2): EPEVTQTPSHQVTQMGQEVILRCVPISNHLYFYWYRQILGQKVEFLVSFYNNEISEKSEIFDDQFSVERPDGSNFTLKIRSTKLEDSAMYFCASSEYRVYGYTFGSGTRLTVV.

V usage is TRBV15 and J usage is TRBJ2-7, with 7 nucleotides matching TRBD1. The CDR3 is made up of 14 amino acids. From germline, CDR1 is LNHNV and CDR2 YYDKDF (reference sequence). V dropped 0 bases and J dropped 2; count of bases not matched to a gene: 1. For the CDR3, the DNA is TGTGCCACCAGCAGAGATGGGACAGCCTACGAGCAGTACTTC. The encoded protein is CATSRDGTAYEQYF.

This clonotype has more than one count but fewer than ten. The chain employs TRBV6-5 and TRBJ2-5; D not resolved. Trimming removed 5 bases at V and 1 base at J, with 8 bases between. CDR3 size: 13 residues. The germline V gene encodes CDR1 MNHEY and CDR2 SVGAGI. The CDR3 DNA sequence: TGTGCCAGCAGTACGGTCCCCCAAGAGACCCAGTACTTC. As protein: CASSTVPQETQYF.

This clonotype was recorded a few times. The chain's CDR3 is CASSLDSPEQFF. The CDR3 DNA reads as TGTGCCAGCAGCTTAGACTCTCCAGAGCAGTTCTTC. V gene TRBV3-1 combines with J gene TRBJ2-1; no reliable D call. Deletions cut 5 bases from V and 10 bases from J, with 12 bases between. The CDR3 length is 12 residues. CDR1 and CDR2 from the germline V gene are LGHDT and YNNKEL (reference sequence).